Listed below are T cell receptor beta chains from one sample, sequenced in a study of regulatory T cells in long-lasting Graves disease. TCRdb reprocessed the multiplex PCR reads with MiXCR, giving one entry per CDR3 protein. The profile shows roughly 610,000 distinct CDR3 sequences, approximately 15% of them singletons. The same data also went into a second study, on T cells in Graves' hyperthyroidism and ophthalmopathy.

The sample consisted of peripheral blood mononuclear cells (PBMCs), taken at new diagnosis, from a patient treated with antithyroid drugs. These receptors originate from a woman aged 30 to 39 with Graves disease. The CDR3 runs from the conserved cysteine through the conserved F or W. Each record gives: D gene, V gene, J gene, clone size, CDR3 length, CDR3 protein, CDR3 DNA. D genes are given only for firm matches. Rows give clone size only sometimes, using once, few, many, or a class for an expanded clone.

D: .; V: TRBV3-1; J: TRBJ2-7; size: few; length: 17; CDR3: CASSHKPSEGLSHEQYF; DNA: TGTGCCAGCAGCCATAAACCCTCGGAGGGCCTCTCCCACGAGCAGTACTTC
D: .; V: TRBV14; J: TRBJ2-1; size: .; length: 16; CDR3: CASSQIDGGTYNEQFF; DNA: TGTGCCAGCAGCCAAATAGACGGGGGAACCTACAATGAGCAGTTCTTC
D: .; V: TRBV7-2; J: TRBJ1-2; size: .; length: 14; CDR3: CASSLDRGSPGYTF; DNA: TGTGCCAGCAGCTTAGATCGGGGCAGCCCCGGCTACACCTTC
D: .; V: TRBV30; J: TRBJ2-3; size: many; length: 12; CDR3: CAWSEGGGSQYF; DNA: TGTGCCTGGAGTGAGGGAGGAGGGTCGCAGTATTTT
D: TRBD1; V: TRBV12-3/TRBV12-4; J: TRBJ1-4; size: many; length: 13; CDR3: CASSLAGQGKLFF; DNA: TGTGCCAGCAGTTTGGCGGGACAGGGGAAACTGTTTTTT
D: TRBD2; V: TRBV27; J: TRBJ2-2; size: many; length: 17; CDR3: CASKRSGAGGTGGELFF; DNA: TGTGCCAGCAAACGGTCTGGAGCGGGAGGGACGGGCGGGGAGCTGTTTTTT
D: .; V: TRBV10-3; J: TRBJ2-1; size: many; length: 15; CDR3: CAISEGVTGAAEQFF; DNA: TGTGCCATCAGTGAAGGTGTCACAGGCGCGGCTGAGCAGTTCTTC
D: TRBD2; V: TRBV7-8; J: TRBJ2-5; size: .; length: 17; CDR3: CASSLKLAGAWGETQHF; DNA: TGTGCCAGCAGCTTAAAACTAGCGGGAGCATGGGGGGAGACCCAGCACTTC
D: .; V: TRBV19; J: TRBJ2-2; size: .; length: 17; CDR3: CASSHGLGGSNTGELFF; DNA: TGTGCCAGTAGTCACGGATTAGGCGGATCGAACACCGGGGAGCTGTTTTTT
D: TRBD1; V: TRBV30; J: TRBJ2-2; size: few; length: 16; CDR3: CAWSTPTGSNTGELFF; DNA: TGTGCCTGGAGTACACCGACAGGGTCTAACACCGGGGAGCTGTTTTTT
D: .; V: TRBV27; J: TRBJ2-2; size: few; length: 12; CDR3: CASRPVGGELFF; DNA: TGTGCCAGCAGACCGGTGGGCGGGGAGCTGTTTTTT
D: .; V: TRBV18; J: TRBJ2-7; size: once; length: 14; CDR3: CASSPGLDRNEQYF; DNA: TGTGCCAGCTCTCCAGGACTGGACCGGAACGAGCAGTACTTC
D: .; V: TRBV27; J: TRBJ1-3; size: many; length: 13; CDR3: CASSPKQGNTIYF; DNA: TGTGCCAGCAGTCCCAAACAGGGAAACACCATATATTTT
D: TRBD1; V: TRBV6-2/TRBV6-3; J: TRBJ2-7; size: few; length: 15; CDR3: CAGSSGTGGSYEQYF; DNA: TGTGCCGGCAGTTCCGGGACAGGGGGTTCCTACGAGCAGTACTTC
D: TRBD2; V: TRBV29-1; J: TRBJ2-7; size: few; length: 15; CDR3: CSVKGREGSPYEQYF; DNA: TGCAGCGTCAAAGGCAGGGAGGGGAGCCCCTACGAGCAGTACTTC
D: .; V: TRBV7-9; J: TRBJ2-7; size: many; length: 15; CDR3: CASTTWPGSSYEQYF; DNA: TGTGCCAGCACCACCTGGCCAGGATCGTCCTACGAGCAGTACTTC
D: TRBD1; V: TRBV28; J: TRBJ1-5; size: many; length: 16; CDR3: CASSFKDRGLGQPQHF; DNA: TGTGCCAGCAGTTTCAAAGACAGGGGGCTCGGTCAGCCCCAGCATTTT
D: .; V: TRBV5-4; J: TRBJ2-2; size: few; length: 14; CDR3: CASSINWVPGELFF; DNA: TGTGCCAGCAGCATCAACTGGGTCCCCGGGGAGCTGTTTTTT
D: .; V: TRBV6-1; J: TRBJ1-5; size: many; length: 16; CDR3: CASSESRGIDGSAQHF; DNA: TGTGCCAGCAGTGAATCACGGGGCATCGATGGATCAGCCCAGCATTTT
D: .; V: TRBV9; J: TRBJ2-3; size: .; length: 17; CDR3: CASSVAPRGRSTDTQYF; DNA: TGTGCCAGCAGCGTAGCACCACGGGGGCGGTCCACAGATACGCAGTATTTT